Below are 13 T cell receptor beta chains sequenced from a single sample in a study of cytomegalovirus exposure and HLA in healthy donors. The PCR ran on 60 Vbeta and 13 Jbeta primers. Method: immunoSEQ multiplex PCR; TCRdb's copy keeps in-frame clones and lacks some. This sample has roughly 170,000 clones, with around 80% found just once. The sample consisted of PBMCs. Every receptor here comes from a woman in her 30s in good health and CMV-seronegative.

This chain uses TRBV19 with TRBJ1-5; no clear D gene. Germline CDR1 is LNHDA and CDR2 is SQIVND (reference sequence). The CDR3 extends over 14 amino acids. Deletions cut 6 bases from V and 0 bases from J, with 9 bases between. The DNA for the CDR3 is TGTGCCAGTAGGCGTCCCCTTAGCAATCAGCCCCAGCATTTT. Amino acid sequence: CASRRPLSNQPQHF.

V and J are TRBV30 and TRBJ1-4, with 8 bases aligning to TRBD1. Germline lookup yields CDR1 GTSNPN and CDR2 SVGIG (reference sequence). The ends lost 2 bases at V and 10 bases at J; junction bases unmatched: 9. The CDR3 has 14 amino acids. The chain's CDR3 is CAWSRGQVIGKLFF. The CDR3 DNA sequence: TGTGCCTGGAGTAGGGGACAGGTAATCGGAAAACTGTTTTTT.

A word on this clone: The sample contains more than one DNA sequence encoding this CDR3. In DNA, the CDR3 is TGTGCCAGCAGCCCTAGAACAGATACGCAGTATTTT. Protein product: CASSPRTDTQYF. The V and J genes are TRBV7-2 and TRBJ2-3; no clear D. V dropped 5 bases and J dropped 3 bases, with 6 bases sitting between them. Germline lookup yields CDR1 SGHTA and CDR2 FQGNSA. CDR3 size: 12 residues.

CDR3 bases: TGTGCCAGCAGTCCCCTCGGTACGCTTAGCACAGATACGCAGTATTTT. Its protein is CASSPLGTLSTDTQYF. V is TRBV28 and J is TRBJ2-3; D remains unclear. The CDR3 is 16 amino acids. The germline V gene has CDR1 MDHEN and CDR2 SYDVKM. V lost 5 bases and J 0 bases, leaving 15 bases between the germline ends.

The V gene is TRBV27, the J gene TRBJ2-5; possible D gene TRBD1, 6 bases. The CDR3 is made up of 13 amino acids. V lost 4 bases and J lost 1, with 7 bases in between. Germline values: CDR1 MNHEY, CDR2 SMNVEV (reference sequence). The CDR3 reads CASSSRGQETQYF. CDR3 in DNA: TGTGCCAGCAGTTCCAGGGGCCAAGAGACCCAGTACTTC.

The chain carries TRBV27 and TRBJ1-4, with 7 positions matching TRBD1. Germline V gives CDR1 MNHEY, CDR2 SMNVEV (reference sequence). With 5 bases clipped from V and 7 bases from J, the junction kept 19 bases outside the gene matches. The CDR3 has 18 residues. DNA for the CDR3: TGTGCCAGCAGTCCTCGGACAGGTGGCGGGAATCACACTGAAAAACTGTTTTTT. Its translation: CASSPRTGGGNHTEKLFF.

The chain joins TRBV5-1 to TRBJ2-5; TRBD1 matches at 8 bases. Germline V CDR1 and CDR2: SGHRS, YFSETQ. The CDR3 is 16 amino acids. With 0 bases clipped from V and 3 bases from J, the junction kept 7 bases outside the gene matches. The chain's CDR3 is CASSLAIQGGKETQYF. As DNA, the CDR3 is TGCGCCAGCAGCTTGGCCATACAGGGGGGTAAAGAGACCCAGTACTTC.

This chain links TRBV6-5 with TRBJ1-1; D remains unclear. With 7 bases removed from V and 4 bases from J, the gap between germline ends came to 13 bases. The CDR3 sequence is 13 residues long. Germline V CDR1 and CDR2: MNHEY, SVGAGI. The CDR3 reads CASTKRTSTEAFF. The CDR3 nucleotides read TGTGCCAGCACCAAACGCACCAGCACTGAAGCTTTCTTT.

J is TRBJ2-1 and V is TRBV4-2; 16 bases are shared with TRBD2. The V and J ends lost 4 bases and 6 bases, in that order; junction bases with no gene match: 3. Germline V lookup: CDR1 LGHNA, CDR2 YNFKEQ. CDR3 length equals 16 residues. The CDR3 DNA reads TGTGCCAGCAGCCTCGGGACTAGCGGGAGGGCCAATGAGCAGTTCTTC. Amino acid sequence: CASSLGTSGRANEQFF.

The chain couples TRBV2 to TRBJ2-5; 7 nucleotides line up with TRBD1. V gave up 5 bases and J gave up 5 bases; unmatched junction bases: 11. CDR3 length: 15 amino acids. Germline CDR1 SNHLY, CDR2 FYNNEI. The CDR3 reads CASSSKGAMRETQYF. DNA for the CDR3: TGTGCCAGCAGTTCTAAGGGGGCTATGAGGGAGACCCAGTACTTC.

This clone was detected only a few times. Written as DNA, the CDR3 is TGTGCCAGCAGCTCTGGCGGGCTAGCGGGGAGCGAGCAGTACTTC. It encodes CASSSGGLAGSEQYF. This rearrangement joins TRBV7-2 to TRBJ2-7, with 9 positions matching TRBD2. The ends lost 4 bases at V and 6 bases at J; junction bases unmatched: 10. This CDR3 spans 15 amino acids. Germline V gene sequence: CDR1 SGHTA, CDR2 FQGNSA.

The J gene is TRBJ2-7, the V gene TRBV27; no clear D gene. V gave up 3 bases and J gave up 3 bases, with 9 bases separating them. Germline values: CDR1 MNHEY, CDR2 SMNVEV (reference sequence). The CDR3 runs to 13 residues. The CDR3 loop is CASSFIPRYEQYF. For the CDR3, the DNA is TGTGCCAGCAGTTTCATCCCGCGCTACGAGCAGTACTTC.

The chain recombines TRBV9 with TRBJ2-7; 11 positions match TRBD1. The germline V gene encodes CDR1 SGDLS and CDR2 YYNGEE. This CDR3 has 14 residues. Losses at the gene ends were 4 bases for V and 6 bases for J; bases not matched to a gene: 6. As DNA, the CDR3 is TGTGCCAGCAGCCCATTTGGGACAGGGGGCGAGCAGTACTTC. Protein: CASSPFGTGGEQYF.